The 23 T cell receptor beta chains in this list originate from one sample, sequenced in a study of cytomegalovirus exposure and HLA in healthy donors. This PCR relied on a set of 60 Vbeta primers and 13 Jbeta primers. Some clones are missing from TCRdb's copy, which holds only in-frame ones; the method was immunoSEQ multiplex PCR. The sample contains 300,000 or so clones, approximately 84% of which appear only once. Sequences were obtained from PBMCs. The origin of the receptors is a woman aged 40 to 50 in good health and CMV-seropositive.

V usage is TRBV27 and J usage is TRBJ2-3; 10 bases map to TRBD2. V lost 2 bases, J lost 6 bases, and 11 bases stayed unmatched. CDR3 size: 17 residues. Germline CDR1 and CDR2: MNHEY and SMNVEV (reference sequence). CDR3 sequence reads: CASSLPTLAGVLDTQYF. As DNA, the CDR3 is TGTGCCAGCAGTTTACCCACCCTAGCGGGAGTGTTGGATACGCAGTATTTT.

The rearrangement links TRBV25-1 to TRBJ2-5; 9 bases are shared with TRBD1. CDR1 and CDR2 (germline): MGHDK, SYGVNS. The CDR3 is made up of 18 amino acids. V lost 2 bases and J lost 0; bases outside the gene matches: 10. The CDR3 is CASSETDQWTGDQETQYF. The CDR3 DNA reads as TGTGCCAGCAGTGAAACTGACCAATGGACAGGGGACCAAGAGACCCAGTACTTC.

The V gene is TRBV4-1, the J gene TRBJ2-1; D may be TRBD1 (6 bases). CDR1 is MGHRA and CDR2 is YSYEKL in the germline V gene. This CDR3 is built from 15 residues. V dropped 4 bases and J dropped 8 bases, with 18 bases sitting between them. The DNA of the CDR3 is TGCGCCAGCAGCCCTCCCGCCGGAGCAGGGGATGAGCAGTTCTTC. This translates into CASSPPAGAGDEQFF.

The CDR3 here is CATKTFRVGTDTQYF. The CDR3 DNA reads TGTGCCACCAAAACATTCAGGGTGGGCACAGATACGCAGTATTTT. The rearrangement uses TRBV6-5 and TRBJ2-3, with a possible D match to TRBD1 (5 bases). The V and J ends lost 10 bases and 1 base respectively, with 18 bases between them. Germline loops: CDR1 MNHEY, CDR2 SVGAGI. The CDR3 spans 15 residues.

V gene TRBV30 combines with J gene TRBJ2-5, with 7 bases identical to TRBD1. The J call may be wrong; the DNA end is better matched by TRBJ2-7. CDR1 is GTSNPN, CDR2 SVGIG, per germline (reference sequence). The CDR3 runs 13 residues. The CDR3 here is CAWSRGGRYEQYF. The CDR3, as DNA: TGTGCCTGGAGTCGAGGGGGCCGGTACGAGCAGTACTTC.

The chain links TRBV5-1 to TRBJ2-7; 7 nucleotides line up with TRBD2. Germline V gene lookup returns CDR1 SGHRS and CDR2 YFSETQ. The CDR3 has 15 amino acids. V was clipped by 2 bases and J by 6 bases; unmatched bases: 11. The CDR3 nucleotides read TGCGCCAGCAGCTTAACGGGGGGTGAACCGGGCGAGCAGTACTTC. This gives the protein CASSLTGGEPGEQYF.

This clone showed up just once. The CDR3 protein is CSVRTLMNTEAFF. DNA of the CDR3: TGCAGCGTAAGGACACTCATGAACACTGAAGCTTTCTTT. V and J are TRBV29-1 and TRBJ1-1; D perhaps matches TRBD1 (5 bases). Trimming stripped 6 bases from V and 0 bases from J, with 11 bases between. The CDR3 spans 13 residues. Germline CDR1 and CDR2: SQVTM and ANQGSEA.

The chain combines TRBV10-3 with TRBJ2-7, with 10 bases fitting TRBD2. V lost 10 bases and J lost 3; bases outside the gene matches: 3. The CDR3 is 12 amino acids. Germline V gene sequence: CDR1 ENHRY, CDR2 SYGVKD. The CDR3 sequence: CASTSGVYEQYF. In nucleotides, the CDR3 is TGTGCCAGCACTAGCGGGGTCTACGAGCAGTACTTC.

The gene calls are TRBV10-1 and TRBJ2-1; 14 positions match TRBD2. Germline values: CDR1 WNHNN, CDR2 SYGVQD (reference sequence). Trimming cost V 5 bases and J 7 bases; bases outside gene matches: 7. The CDR3 is 16 amino acids. The CDR3 protein is CASSTMTSGRANEQFF. Here the CDR3 DNA reads TGCGCCAGCAGTACGATGACTAGCGGGAGGGCGAATGAGCAGTTCTTC.

The chain employs TRBV6-6 and TRBJ2-7; 10 nucleotides agree with TRBD2. The CDR3 contains 16 residues. V lost 1 base, J lost 4 bases, and 7 bases stayed unmatched. The V gene's germline CDR1 is MNHNY and CDR2 SVGAGI (reference sequence). In DNA, the CDR3 is TGTGCCAGCAGTTACTGGCTGGCTAGCGGGAGTTACGAGCAGTACTTC. Protein: CASSYWLASGSYEQYF.

Notes on this clone: The sample carries other DNA sequences with the same CDR3. The chain recombines TRBV19 with TRBJ1-5; D might be TRBD1 (5 bases). With 3 bases removed from V and 0 bases from J, the gap between germline ends came to 9 bases. This CDR3 is built from 15 residues. Germline assignment: CDR1 LNHDA and CDR2 SQIVND (reference sequence). The DNA for the CDR3 is TGTGCCAGTAGTATCGGGGGATATAGCAATCAGCCCCAGCATTTT. Translation gives CASSIGGYSNQPQHF.

This clone has just one count. The rearrangement uses TRBV28 and TRBJ1-5, with D possibly TRBD1 on 5 matching bases. Germline lookup yields CDR1 MDHEN and CDR2 SYDVKM. The CDR3 runs to 15 residues. The V end lost 10 bases, the J end lost 3 bases, and 19 bases lay between the germline ends. CDR3: CATYVSDRYNQPQHF. The CDR3 DNA reads TGTGCCACCTACGTCTCTGACAGATACAATCAGCCCCAGCATTTT. Based on the CDR3 plus reference TRBV28 and TRBJ1-5, the full variable domain is DVKVTQSSRYLVKRTGEKVFLECVQDMDHENMFWYRQDPGLGLRLIYFSYDVKMKEKGDIPEGYSVSREKKERFSLILESASTNQTSMYLCATYVSDRYNQPQHFGDGTRLSIL.

The chain recombines TRBV9 with TRBJ2-7; TRBD1 matches at 7 bases. Looked up from germline, CDR1 is SGDLS and CDR2 is YYNGEE. CDR3 length: 15 residues. V trimming: 3 bases; J trimming: 0 bases; junction bases outside the gene matches: 6. In DNA, the CDR3 is TGTGCCAGCAGCGCCCGGACAGGCGACTCCTACGAGCAGTACTTC. The encoded protein is CASSARTGDSYEQYF.

This rearrangement joins TRBV6-1 to TRBJ2-5, with TRBD2 matching over 9 bases. The ends lost 4 bases at V and 2 bases at J; junction bases unmatched: 5. This CDR3 contains 15 residues. The germline V gene encodes CDR1 MNHNS and CDR2 SASEGT. This CDR3 is CASSGAGGLQETQYF. In nucleotides, the CDR3 is TGTGCCAGCAGTGGAGCGGGAGGTCTACAAGAGACCCAGTACTTC.

The gene calls are TRBV5-1 and TRBJ2-5, with TRBD1 identical over 8 bases. The trim removed 4 bases at V and 1 base at J, leaving 6 bases unmatched. Germline assignment: CDR1 SGHRS and CDR2 YFSETQ. CDR3 length: 15 amino acids. Here the CDR3 reads CASSRRGQGQETQYF. DNA of the CDR3: TGCGCCAGCAGCAGAAGAGGACAGGGCCAAGAGACCCAGTACTTC.

The V call is TRBV7-3, the J call TRBJ2-1, with D tentatively TRBD1 (5 bases). Trimming shortened V by 5 bases and J by 10 bases, and 9 bases separated the two germline ends. This CDR3 contains 11 residues. Germline lookup yields CDR1 SGHTA and CDR2 FQGTGA. CDR3: CASSLGVEQFF. CDR3 DNA: TGTGCCAGCAGCCTAGGGGTCGAGCAGTTCTTC.

This clone was detected only a few times. V gene TRBV30 combines with J gene TRBJ1-5, with D perhaps TRBD1 (5 bases). The CDR3 is made up of 13 amino acids. Germline CDR1 GTSNPN, CDR2 SVGIG (reference sequence). V lost 3 bases, J lost 7 bases, and 13 bases lay in between. CDR3 sequence (DNA): TGTGCCTGGAGCAAAGGGGCAGAGCAGCCCCAGCATTTT. Amino acid sequence: CAWSKGAEQPQHF.

The chain carries TRBV27 and TRBJ2-7; 8 bases are shared with TRBD2. J was trimmed by 0 bases and V by 7 bases; bases with no gene match: 17. The CDR3 consists of 18 residues. Germline-derived CDR1 and CDR2 are MNHEY and SMNVEV (reference sequence). CDR3: CASKRGGATSGSSYEQYF. The CDR3 nucleotides read TGTGCCAGCAAAAGAGGAGGGGCTACTAGCGGTAGCTCCTACGAGCAGTACTTC.

In its sample, this clone was seen once. The V gene is TRBV29-1, the J gene TRBJ1-2, with D maybe TRBD1 (6 bases). Per the germline V gene, CDR1 is SQVTM and CDR2 is ANQGSEA. V was cut by 6 bases and J by 3 bases, with 20 bases left in between. This CDR3 has 15 residues. The CDR3 reads CSVKDPGKGDYGYTF. For the CDR3, the DNA is TGCAGCGTGAAAGACCCGGGAAAGGGGGACTATGGCTACACCTTC. Complete variable domain (other parts from reference TRBV29-1 and TRBJ1-2): SAVISQKPSRDICQRGTSLTIQCQVDSQVTMMFWYRQQPGQSLTLIATANQGSEATYESGFVIDKFPISRPNLTFSTLTVSNMSPEDSSIYLCSVKDPGKGDYGYTFGSGTRLTVV.

This sequence joins TRBV19 and TRBJ2-2, with 14 bases identical to TRBD2. This CDR3 contains 15 residues. CDR1 is LNHDA and CDR2 is SQIVND in the germline V gene (reference sequence). J was trimmed by 6 bases and V by 9 bases; bases with no gene match: 6. CDR3 region: CASRLAGGLAGELFF. In DNA form, the CDR3 reads TGTGCCAGCAGACTAGCGGGAGGGCTGGCCGGGGAGCTGTTTTTT.

V is TRBV29-1 and J is TRBJ2-7, with 9 positions matching TRBD1. The CDR3 covers 13 residues. Germline trimming cut 8 bases from V and 1 base from J; bases unmatched to any gene: 6. Germline V CDR1 and CDR2: SQVTM, ANQGSEA. CDR3 amino acids: CSPRGQGSYEQYF. CDR3 DNA sequence: TGCAGCCCGAGGGGACAGGGATCCTACGAGCAGTACTTC.

The chain has TRBV7-9 and TRBJ1-1; a weak D match, TRBD1 (6 bases). In germline, CDR1 is SEHNR, CDR2 FQNEAQ (reference sequence). CDR3 length: 14 amino acids. Trimming cost V 4 bases and J 3 bases, with 12 bases left between them. The CDR3 sequence: CASSSQGSHTEAFF. The CDR3 bases are TGTGCCAGCAGCTCACAGGGAAGTCACACTGAAGCTTTCTTT.

This chain connects TRBV15 to TRBJ2-1, with 7 bases lining up with TRBD1. Germline V gene sequence: CDR1 LNHNV, CDR2 YYDKDF (reference sequence). This CDR3 comprises 15 residues. The V and J ends lost 1 base and 7 bases, in that order; junction bases with no gene match: 7. The DNA for the CDR3 is TGTGCCACCAGCAGAGGGGGACAGCCGGAAAATGAGCAGTTCTTC. Translating it yields CATSRGGQPENEQFF.